This T cell receptor (beta chain) was sequenced in a study of cytomegalovirus exposure and HLA in healthy donors. Note on this clone: Antigen unknown.

The primer mix had 60 Vbeta and 13 Jbeta primers. Using immunoSEQ multiplex PCR, the repertoire was profiled, and TCRdb retains in-frame clones only, with some absent. The profile shows around 170,000 clones, around three quarters of them singletons. CDR1 is MNHNY and CDR2 is SVGAGI in the germline V gene (reference sequence). V shed 6 bases and J shed 6 bases, with 18 bases lying between them. There are 15 residues in the CDR3. Study conclusions and caveats: The study designated about 160 TCR beta chains cytomegalovirus-associated. In a later analysis, TCR beta V- and J-gene trimming was associated with a missense DCLRE1C variant. Later findings reportedly placed an Asian-associated ancestry cluster below the approximately 670-donor mean for N-insertions.

Sample: PBMCs. This sequence originates from a woman aged 25 to 45 in good health and CMV-seronegative. The chain has TRBV6-6 and TRBJ1-5; TRBD1 is a possible D gene (6 bases). Here the CDR3 reads CASRETGLGPQPQHF. The CDR3, as DNA: TGTGCCAGCAGGGAAACAGGGTTGGGCCCTCAGCCCCAGCATTTT.